This T cell receptor beta chain was recovered during a study of CD8 T cells in ankylosing spondylitis (dated by TCRdb to about 2017). Study-wide context: T cell receptor beta repertoires were profiled in healthy donors and ankylosing spondylitis patients so that disease-linked TCR variants could be found. Peripheral blood was sampled, and synovial fluid was also collected from ankylosing spondylitis patients. The full study cohort was made up of about two dozen ankylosing spondylitis patients and about a hundred healthy donors. Broader findings and caveats from the paper: The disease-linked clones were reported as significantly enriched in matched synovial fluid samples from ankylosing spondylitis patients. A CD8+ phenotype was shown by the disease-linked clones, which were found at relatively low frequencies in peripheral blood. Some motif variants were previously reported in synovial fluid and blood of reactive arthritis patients, suggesting common disease-initiation mechanisms. A TCR beta motif of eight highly homologous amino acid variants appeared characteristic of blood from ankylosing spondylitis patients.

This clonotype was seen many times. This clone's antigen is unknown. Per-base quality was not reported, and no clone a single base away is much larger than it. The data were produced on an Illumina HiSeq 2500. Quantitative 5'-RACE with molecular barcodes was the method used to prepare the TCR beta libraries. Turning to the authors' computational methods: To identify disease-linked TCR variants, a new computational method was used, one built on a probabilistic model of VDJ rearrangement. The raw public data were reprocessed by TCRdb itself: fastp quality trimming at Q25, MiXCR clonotype calling, in-frame beta chains only. When rows share a CDR3 protein, they turn into one entry using the most common DNA and genes. TCRdb, rather than the study authors, made the V and J calls. The sample records approximately 190,000 distinct CDR3 sequences, over 10% of which are singletons. Together, the top ten hold 11% of the sample.

CDR1 and CDR2 are drawn from the germline V gene: SGHTA, FQGNSA. From the cysteine up to the phenylalanine, the CDR3 has a length of 15 residues. Solely the CDR3 DNA is kept, with 45 bases framed from the first base. Here V drops 5 bases and J drops 6 bases, and the junction holds 10 bases not matched to any gene. The sample consisted of blood, either unsorted or a sorted T cell fraction (not recorded which). This receptor chain uses TRBV7-2 and TRBJ2-7; 10 nucleotides in the junction match TRBD1. This clonotype was obtained from a female donor with ankylosing spondylitis or in good health (not recorded which). The base sequence is TGTGCCAGCAGCACCCAAGGGACAGGGGTCTCCGAGCAGTACTTC. It translates to CASSTQGTGVSEQYF. With the portions outside the CDR3 filled from the reference TRBV7-2 and TRBJ2-7 genes, the complete variable region becomes GAGVSQSPSNKVTEKGKDVELRCDPISGHTALYWYRQSLGQGLEFLIYFQGNSAPDKSGLPSDRFSAERTGGSVSTLTIQRTQQEDSAVYLCASSTQGTGVSEQYFGPGTRLTVT.